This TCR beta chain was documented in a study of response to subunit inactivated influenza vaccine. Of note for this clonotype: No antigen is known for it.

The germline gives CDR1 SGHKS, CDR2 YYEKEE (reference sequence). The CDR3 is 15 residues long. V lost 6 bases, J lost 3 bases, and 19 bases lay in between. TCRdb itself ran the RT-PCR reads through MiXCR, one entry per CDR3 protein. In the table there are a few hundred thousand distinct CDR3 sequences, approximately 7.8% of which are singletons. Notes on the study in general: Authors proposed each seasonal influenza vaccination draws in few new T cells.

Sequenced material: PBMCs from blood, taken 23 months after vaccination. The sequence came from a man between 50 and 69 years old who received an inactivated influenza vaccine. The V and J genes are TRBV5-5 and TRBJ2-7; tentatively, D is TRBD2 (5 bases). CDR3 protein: CASTPRSRRDYEQYF. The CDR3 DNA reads TGTGCCAGCACCCCTAGGTCAAGACGGGACTACGAGCAGTACTTC.